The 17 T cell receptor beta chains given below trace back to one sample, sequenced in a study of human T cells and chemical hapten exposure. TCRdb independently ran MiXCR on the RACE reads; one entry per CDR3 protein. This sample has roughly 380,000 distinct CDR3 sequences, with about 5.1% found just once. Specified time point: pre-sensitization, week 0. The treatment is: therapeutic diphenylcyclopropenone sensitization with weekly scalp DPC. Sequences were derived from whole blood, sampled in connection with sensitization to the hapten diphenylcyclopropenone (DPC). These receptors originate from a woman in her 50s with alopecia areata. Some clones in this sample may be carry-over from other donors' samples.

CDR3 sequence reads: CASSLGTGKEEKLFF. The DNA for the CDR3 is TGTGCCAGCTCATTAGGGACAGGGAAGGAGGAAAAACTGTTTTTT. J is TRBJ1-4 and V is TRBV18, with 9 nucleotides matching TRBD1. The CDR3 spans 15 residues. Germline trimming cut 5 bases from V and 8 bases from J; bases unmatched to any gene: 9. CDR1 is KGHSH and CDR2 is LQKENI in the germline V gene.

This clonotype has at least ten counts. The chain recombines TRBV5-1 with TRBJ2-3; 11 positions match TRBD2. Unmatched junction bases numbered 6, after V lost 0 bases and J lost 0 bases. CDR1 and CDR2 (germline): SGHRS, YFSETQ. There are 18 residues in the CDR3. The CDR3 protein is CASSLGLAGGPSTDTQYF. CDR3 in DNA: TGCGCCAGCAGCTTGGGTCTAGCGGGGGGCCCTAGCACAGATACGCAGTATTTT.

The CDR3 bases are TGTGCCAGCAGCCAGGACTACGGTGGGACCTTAGCTTTCTTT. Translating it yields CASSQDYGGTLAFF. This rearrangement joins TRBV4-2 to TRBJ1-1; D is perhaps TRBD1 (5 bases). This CDR3 region has 14 residues. Trimming took 3 bases from V and 10 from J, leaving 18 bases between them. Germline CDR1 is LGHNA and CDR2 is YNFKEQ.

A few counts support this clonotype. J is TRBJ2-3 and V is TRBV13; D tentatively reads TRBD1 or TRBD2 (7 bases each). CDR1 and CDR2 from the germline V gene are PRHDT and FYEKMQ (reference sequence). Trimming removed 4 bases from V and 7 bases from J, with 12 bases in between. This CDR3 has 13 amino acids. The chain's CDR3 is CASSWEGANTQYF. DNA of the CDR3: TGTGCCAGCAGCTGGGAGGGGGCCAATACGCAGTATTTT.

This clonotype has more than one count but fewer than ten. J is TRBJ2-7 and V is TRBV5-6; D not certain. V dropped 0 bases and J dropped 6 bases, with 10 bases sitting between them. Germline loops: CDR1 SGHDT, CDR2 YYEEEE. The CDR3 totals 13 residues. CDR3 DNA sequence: TGTGCCAGCAGCTTGGGTAGGGCGGCCGAGCAGTACTTC. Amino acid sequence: CASSLGRAAEQYF.

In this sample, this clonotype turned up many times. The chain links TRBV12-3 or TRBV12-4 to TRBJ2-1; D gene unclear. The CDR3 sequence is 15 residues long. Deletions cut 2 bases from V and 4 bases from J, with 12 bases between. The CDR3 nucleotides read TGTGCCAGCAGTTTAAGTGGCGTTGCTTACAATGAGCAGTTCTTC. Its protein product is CASSLSGVAYNEQFF.

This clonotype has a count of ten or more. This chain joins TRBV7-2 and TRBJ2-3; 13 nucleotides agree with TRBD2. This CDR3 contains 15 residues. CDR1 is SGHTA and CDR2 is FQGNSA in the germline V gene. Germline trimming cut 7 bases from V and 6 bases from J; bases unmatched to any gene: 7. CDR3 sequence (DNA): TGTGCCAGCATCCAACTAGCGGGGGGGCGGGATACGCAGTATTTT. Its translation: CASIQLAGGRDTQYF.

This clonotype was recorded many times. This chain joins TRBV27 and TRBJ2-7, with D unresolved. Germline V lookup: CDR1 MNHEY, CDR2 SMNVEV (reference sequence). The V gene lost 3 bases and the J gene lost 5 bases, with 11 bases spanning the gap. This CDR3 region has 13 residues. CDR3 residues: CASSFDMRNEQYF. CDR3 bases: TGTGCCAGCAGTTTTGACATGAGGAACGAGCAGTACTTC.

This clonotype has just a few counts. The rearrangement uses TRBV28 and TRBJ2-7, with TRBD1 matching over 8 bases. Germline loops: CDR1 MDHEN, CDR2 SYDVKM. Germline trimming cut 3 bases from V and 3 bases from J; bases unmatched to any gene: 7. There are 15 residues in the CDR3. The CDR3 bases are TGTGCCAGCAGTTTCGACAGGGGAAGGAGCTACGAGCAGTACTTC. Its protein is CASSFDRGRSYEQYF.

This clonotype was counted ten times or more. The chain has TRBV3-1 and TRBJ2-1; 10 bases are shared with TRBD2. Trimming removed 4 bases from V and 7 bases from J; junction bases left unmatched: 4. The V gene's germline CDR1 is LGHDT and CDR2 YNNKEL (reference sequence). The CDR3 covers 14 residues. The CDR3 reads CASSPSGGGNEQFF. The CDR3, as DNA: TGTGCCAGCAGCCCTAGCGGGGGAGGGAATGAGCAGTTCTTC.

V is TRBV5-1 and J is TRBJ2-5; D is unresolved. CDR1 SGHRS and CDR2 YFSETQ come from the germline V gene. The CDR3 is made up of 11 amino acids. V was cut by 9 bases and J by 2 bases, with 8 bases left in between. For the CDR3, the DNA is TGCGCCACCCTGATACAAGAGACCCAGTACTTC. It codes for CATLIQETQYF.

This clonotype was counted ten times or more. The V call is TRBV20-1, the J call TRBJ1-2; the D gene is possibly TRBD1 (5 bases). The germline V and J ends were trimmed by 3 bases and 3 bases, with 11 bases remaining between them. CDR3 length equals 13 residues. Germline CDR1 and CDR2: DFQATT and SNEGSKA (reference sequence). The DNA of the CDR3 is TGCAGTGCTAGTAGGGGAGGCGACTATGGCTACACCTTC. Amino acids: CSASRGGDYGYTF.

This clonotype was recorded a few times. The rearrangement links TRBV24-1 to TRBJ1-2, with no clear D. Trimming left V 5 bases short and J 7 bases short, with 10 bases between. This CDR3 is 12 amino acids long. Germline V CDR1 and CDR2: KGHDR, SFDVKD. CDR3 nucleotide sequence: TGTGCCACCAGTGTCACGGGCTCTGGCTACACCTTC. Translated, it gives CATSVTGSGYTF.

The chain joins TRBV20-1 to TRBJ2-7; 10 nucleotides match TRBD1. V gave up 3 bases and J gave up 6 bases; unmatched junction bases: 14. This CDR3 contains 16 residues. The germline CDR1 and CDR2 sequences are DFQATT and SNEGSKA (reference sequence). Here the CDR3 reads CSASGFPGQGKSEQYF. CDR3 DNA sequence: TGCAGTGCTAGTGGATTTCCGGGACAGGGGAAAAGCGAGCAGTACTTC.

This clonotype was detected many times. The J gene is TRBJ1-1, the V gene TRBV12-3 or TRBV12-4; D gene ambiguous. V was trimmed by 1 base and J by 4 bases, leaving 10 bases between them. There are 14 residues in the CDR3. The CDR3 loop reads CASSLVSPSTEAFF. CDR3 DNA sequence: TGTGCCAGCAGTTTAGTCAGCCCCAGCACTGAAGCTTTCTTT.

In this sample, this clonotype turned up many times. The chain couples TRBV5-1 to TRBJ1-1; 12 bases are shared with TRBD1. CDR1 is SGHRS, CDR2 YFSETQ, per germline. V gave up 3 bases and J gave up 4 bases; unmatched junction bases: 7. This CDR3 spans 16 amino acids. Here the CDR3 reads CASSSGTGGGGTEAFF. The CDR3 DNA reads TGCGCCAGCAGCTCCGGGACAGGGGGCGGCGGCACTGAAGCTTTCTTT. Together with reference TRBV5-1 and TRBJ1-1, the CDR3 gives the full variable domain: KAGVTQTPRYLIKTRGQQVTLSCSPISGHRSVSWYQQTPGQGLQFLFEYFSETQRNKGNFPGRFSGRQFSNSRSEMNVSTLELGDSALYLCASSSGTGGGGTEAFFGQGTRLTVV.

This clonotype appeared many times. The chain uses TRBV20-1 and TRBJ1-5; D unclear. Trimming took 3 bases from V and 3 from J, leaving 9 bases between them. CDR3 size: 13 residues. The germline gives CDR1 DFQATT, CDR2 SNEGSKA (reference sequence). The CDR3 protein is CSARAADNQPQHF. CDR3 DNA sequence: TGCAGTGCTAGGGCGGCAGACAATCAGCCCCAGCATTTT.